The 31 T cell receptor beta chains below all came from one sample that was sequenced in a study of T cells after yellow fever vaccination. TCRdb ran MiXCR on the 5' RACE reads and lists one entry per CDR3 protein. The sample shows more than 350,000 distinct CDR3 sequences, roughly 11% of them seen only once. The material sequenced was PBMCs, taken on the day of the first yellow fever vaccination. All receptors derive from a man in his late teens or twenties who received the YFV17D yellow fever vaccine.

This clonotype has more than one count but fewer than ten. The rearrangement links TRBV29-1 to TRBJ2-1; D could derive from TRBD1 or TRBD2 (6 bases each). Germline V gene data show CDR1 as SQVTM and CDR2 as ANQGSEA. V was trimmed by 7 bases and J by 3 bases, leaving 22 bases between them. The CDR3 totals 16 residues. The CDR3 here is CSALRVGGPYYNEQFF. In nucleotides, the CDR3 is TGCAGCGCACTCAGGGTTGGGGGGCCCTACTACAATGAGCAGTTCTTC.

There are a few counts of this clonotype. The chain has TRBV5-4 and TRBJ1-6; tentatively, D is TRBD1 (6 bases). The CDR3 is 15 residues long. Germline CDR1 reads SGHNT; CDR2 reads YYREEE (reference sequence). V was clipped by 4 bases and J by 7 bases, with 15 bases between them. The CDR3 sequence: CASSLDSAPNSPLHF. The CDR3 region has the DNA TGTGCCAGCAGCCTGGACAGCGCACCAAATTCACCCCTCCACTTT.

The chain joins TRBV7-3 to TRBJ2-3; 9 bases map to TRBD2. The CDR3 has 19 residues. The V and J ends lost 5 bases and 2 bases, in that order; junction bases with no gene match: 17. CDR1 and CDR2 (germline): SGHTA, FQGTGA. CDR3: CASSPGWASGNAFTDTQYF. CDR3 DNA sequence: TGTGCCAGCAGCCCGGGGTGGGCTAGCGGGAACGCATTCACAGATACGCAGTATTTT.

This clonotype was detected only a few times. V gene TRBV12-3 or TRBV12-4 combines with J gene TRBJ1-6; D gene unclear. V lost 5 bases, J lost 0 bases, and 8 bases lay in between. CDR3 size: 15 residues. The CDR3 sequence is CASSPSTSYNSPLHF. The CDR3 DNA reads as TGTGCCAGCAGTCCTTCCACCTCCTATAATTCACCCCTCCACTTT.

This clonotype has a handful of counts. The chain recombines TRBV7-2 with TRBJ2-5; weak D call: TRBD2 (5 bases). The CDR3 has 14 residues. Germline V gene lookup returns CDR1 SGHTA and CDR2 FQGNSA. The V gene lost 1 base and the J gene lost 3 bases, with 9 bases spanning the gap. CDR3 coding DNA: TGTGCCAGCAGCTTAGTAACGGGAAAAGAGACCCAGTACTTC. It codes for CASSLVTGKETQYF.

In this sample, this clonotype turned up many times. This chain links TRBV18 with TRBJ2-7; 9 bases agree with TRBD1. V was pared by 6 bases and J by 6 bases, with 6 bases of the junction left unmatched. Germline V gene sequence: CDR1 KGHSH, CDR2 LQKENI. CDR3 size: 13 residues. CDR3 nucleotide sequence: TGTGCCAGCTCCGGGGACAGGGAGTTCGAGCAGTACTTC. Translated, it gives CASSGDREFEQYF.

The sample holds many counts of this clonotype. V gene TRBV10-3 combines with J gene TRBJ2-3, with no clear D. This CDR3 comprises 12 residues. V was cut by 10 bases and J by 6 bases, with 14 bases left in between. Germline CDR1 reads ENHRY; CDR2 reads SYGVKD. In nucleotides, the CDR3 is TGTGCCAGCTCAACTCAGCCGGATACGCAGTATTTT. It is translated as CASSTQPDTQYF.

The gene calls are TRBV30 and TRBJ1-1, with D possibly TRBD1 on 5 matching bases. This CDR3 is 13 amino acids long. Germline loops: CDR1 GTSNPN, CDR2 SVGIG (reference sequence). V was pared by 4 bases and J by 1 base, with 10 bases between. The CDR3 sequence: CAWTGGANTEAFF. The CDR3 DNA is TGTGCCTGGACCGGAGGGGCGAACACTGAAGCTTTCTTT. The full variable domain, its missing parts supplied by reference TRBV30 and TRBJ1-1, is SQTIHQWPATLVQPVGSPLSLECTVEGTSNPNLYWYRQAAGRGLQLLFYSVGIGQISSEVPQNLSASRPQDRQFILSSKKLLLSDSGFYLCAWTGGANTEAFFGQGTRLTVV.

A few counts support this clonotype. J is TRBJ2-3 and V is TRBV18; D is undetermined. In germline, CDR1 is KGHSH, CDR2 LQKENI. V was clipped by 3 bases and J by 5 bases, with 9 bases between them. This CDR3 has 13 residues. This CDR3 is CASSPTEKDTQYF. For the CDR3, the DNA is TGTGCCAGCTCACCGACGGAGAAAGATACGCAGTATTTT.

This clonotype was seen at least ten times. The chain employs TRBV6-2 or TRBV6-3 and TRBJ2-7, with D hard to call. Germline V gives CDR1 MNHEY, CDR2 SVGEGT. This CDR3 has 12 residues. V lost 5 bases to trimming and J lost 0 bases, with 5 bases between them. The CDR3 DNA reads as TGTGCCAGCAGTCCTAGCTCCTACGAGCAGTACGTC. It specifies CASSPSSYEQYV.

This clonotype was detected many times. The chain combines TRBV12-3 or TRBV12-4 with TRBJ1-2; D is unclear. This CDR3 has 12 residues. Between the trimmed V and J ends, which lost 4 bases and 4 bases, there was a span of 7 bases. The CDR3 loop reads CASSSYIYGYTF. In DNA, the CDR3 is TGTGCCAGCAGTTCATACATCTATGGCTACACCTTC.

The V and J genes are TRBV2 and TRBJ1-2; D is uncertain. V gave up 2 bases and J gave up 7 bases, with 8 bases separating them. The V gene's germline CDR1 is SNHLY and CDR2 FYNNEI. This CDR3 comprises 12 residues. In nucleotides, the CDR3 is TGTGCCAGCAGTGAACAAGGGTCTGGCTACACCTTC. Residues: CASSEQGSGYTF.

This clonotype has more than one count but fewer than ten. The chain couples TRBV12-3 or TRBV12-4 to TRBJ2-7; 12 bases line up with TRBD1. The V segment lost 6 bases and the J segment 0 bases; nucleotides outside the gene matches: 12. The CDR3 is made up of 18 amino acids. CDR3 region: CASRGRDRGRESSYEQYF. The DNA of the CDR3 is TGTGCCAGCAGGGGCCGGGACAGGGGGCGCGAGAGCTCCTACGAGCAGTACTTC.

This clonotype has a handful of counts. V is TRBV6-1 and J is TRBJ2-3; D not resolved. CDR3 length equals 13 residues. Trimming took off 6 bases at V and 2 bases at J, with 9 bases between the two ends. Germline V lookup: CDR1 MNHNS, CDR2 SASEGT. The CDR3 DNA reads TGTGCCAGCAGCGCCCCGGACACAGATACGCAGTATTTT. Amino acids: CASSAPDTDTQYF.

This clonotype was seen a handful of times. V usage is TRBV14 and J usage is TRBJ2-2, with D tentatively TRBD1 (8 bases). V lost 0 bases, J lost 7 bases, and 24 bases lay in between. The CDR3 runs 19 residues. In germline, CDR1 is SGHDN, CDR2 FVKESK. The CDR3 loop is CASSQDLPRTGRGSGELFF. Written as DNA, the CDR3 is TGTGCCAGCAGCCAAGATCTACCAAGGACAGGGAGGGGCAGCGGGGAGCTGTTTTTT.

This clonotype was seen more than once but under ten times. This chain connects TRBV18 to TRBJ1-4, with 9 positions matching TRBD1. After removal of 2 bases from V and 0 bases from J, the junction contained 13 bases not matched to a gene. Germline CDR1 and CDR2: KGHSH and LQKENI. The CDR3 extends over 20 amino acids. CDR3 DNA: TGTGCCAGCTCACCAAGTCCTGGACAGGGGTCGACTGCAACTAATGAAAAACTGTTTTTT. As protein: CASSPSPGQGSTATNEKLFF.

Details on this clonotype: The CDR3 ends on some other residue instead of the conserved phenylalanine or tryptophan, so this is likely a read error. The rearrangement joins TRBV28 to TRBJ2-7; no firm D call. The CDR3 runs to 13 residues. Trimming removed 2 bases from V and 0 bases from J, with 5 bases in between. CDR1 is MDHEN and CDR2 is SYDVKM in the germline V gene. CDR3 residues: CASSLPSSYEQYI. CDR3 coding DNA: TGTGCCAGCAGTTTACCTAGCTCCTACGAGCAGTACATC.

The genes are TRBV5-1 and TRBJ2-5, with 10 bases aligning to TRBD2. Germline CDR1 reads SGHRS; CDR2 reads YFSETQ. The length of the CDR3 is 17 residues. Unmatched junction bases numbered 6, after V lost 0 bases and J lost 1 base. CDR3 in DNA: TGCGCCAGCAGCTTGGGAAGGACTAGCGGACTCCAAGAGACCCAGTACTTC. It codes for CASSLGRTSGLQETQYF.

There are a few counts of this clonotype. The rearrangement links TRBV11-2 to TRBJ2-5; 9 bases fit TRBD1. This CDR3 is 15 amino acids long. V lost 3 bases, J lost 1 base, and 3 bases stayed unmatched. CDR1 is SGHAT, CDR2 FQNNGV, per germline. CDR3 in amino acids: CASSLTGGPQETQYF. CDR3 in DNA: TGTGCCAGCAGCTTGACAGGGGGTCCCCAAGAGACCCAGTACTTC. The full variable domain, its missing parts supplied by reference TRBV11-2 and TRBJ2-5, is EAGVAQSPRYKIIEKRQSVAFWCNPISGHATLYWYQQILGQGPKLLIQFQNNGVVDDSQLPKDRFSAERLKGVDSTLKIQPAKLEDSAVYLCASSLTGGPQETQYFGPGTRLLVL.

This clonotype was observed a few times. V and J are TRBV4-1 and TRBJ1-6; weak D call: TRBD1 (5 bases). V gave up 3 bases and J gave up 10 bases, with 16 bases separating them. This CDR3 is 15 amino acids long. CDR1 is MGHRA, CDR2 YSYEKL, per germline. CDR3 nucleotides: TGCGCCAGCAGCCAGGACGGGGGAGAGGGATCACCCCTCCACTTT. Protein: CASSQDGGEGSPLHF.

The chain couples TRBV6-1 to TRBJ1-2; D possibly corresponds to TRBD1 (6 bases). The CDR3 runs to 14 residues. Germline lookup yields CDR1 MNHNS and CDR2 SASEGT. The V gene lost 7 bases and the J gene lost 8 bases, with 20 bases spanning the gap. CDR3 sequence (DNA): TGTGCCAGCACCACCGGTGACAGGTCTTCGGGCTACACCTTC. Its protein is CASTTGDRSSGYTF.

V and J are TRBV18 and TRBJ2-1; D might be TRBD1 or TRBD2, each matching 6 bases. Germline V gene lookup returns CDR1 KGHSH and CDR2 LQKENI. The CDR3 has 15 residues. The V end lost 2 bases, the J end lost 6 bases, and 14 bases lay between the germline ends. The CDR3 region has the DNA TGTGCCAGCTCACCAAATCAACCGGGGGCCAATGAGCAGTTCTTC. Protein product: CASSPNQPGANEQFF. Variable domain in full (rest from reference TRBV18 and TRBJ2-1): NAGVMQNPRHLVRRRGQEARLRCSPMKGHSHVYWYRQLPEEGLKFMVYLQKENIIDESGMPKERFSAEFPKEGPSILRIQQVVRGDSAAYFCASSPNQPGANEQFFGPGTRLTVL.

In its sample, this clonotype was seen a few times. J is TRBJ2-3 and V is TRBV6-2 or TRBV6-3, with 7 bases matching TRBD2. Losses at the gene ends were 0 bases for V and 4 bases for J; bases not matched to a gene: 10. The CDR3 is 17 residues long. The germline gives CDR1 MNHEY, CDR2 SVGEGT. Here the CDR3 reads CASSYSNSLANADTQYF. The DNA of the CDR3 is TGTGCCAGCAGTTACTCCAATTCACTAGCGAACGCAGATACGCAGTATTTT.

The sample holds a few counts of this clonotype. This chain links TRBV12-3 or TRBV12-4 with TRBJ2-7; D uncertain. The CDR3 is made up of 14 amino acids. The V and J ends lost 6 bases and 2 bases respectively, with 14 bases between them. CDR3 nucleotides: TGTGCCAGCAGGGATGAGGCAGGAACCTACGAGCAGTACTTC. Protein sequence: CASRDEAGTYEQYF.

This clonotype was recorded at least ten times. This chain uses TRBV5-1 with TRBJ1-1; D uncertain. Trimming removed 2 bases at V and 4 bases at J, with 6 bases between. This CDR3 spans 12 amino acids. CDR1 is SGHRS and CDR2 is YFSETQ in the germline V gene. The CDR3 DNA follows: TGCGCCAGCAGCTTTAAGGGCACTGAAGCTTTCTTT. This codes for CASSFKGTEAFF.

As DNA, the CDR3 is TGTGCCAGCAGCCCGCATCCAGGCAAGCTCTCCTACGAGCAGTACTTC. It translates to CASSPHPGKLSYEQYF. This chain connects TRBV3-1 to TRBJ2-7; D call uncertain. Trimming took 4 bases from V and 0 from J, leaving 16 bases between them. The length of the CDR3 is 16 residues. The germline V gene has CDR1 LGHDT and CDR2 YNNKEL (reference sequence).

The chain has TRBV12-3 or TRBV12-4 and TRBJ2-4; the D call may be TRBD1 or TRBD2 (7 bases each). CDR3 length: 16 residues. Trimming cost V 7 bases and J 9 bases, with 25 bases left between them. CDR3 sequence (DNA): TGTGCCAGCACTCAACAGGGGAGGGGGAGTTATGCCATTCAGTACTTC. Its translation is CASTQQGRGSYAIQYF.

The J gene is TRBJ1-2, the V gene TRBV12-3 or TRBV12-4; D gene uncertain. The CDR3 has 14 residues. Trimming pared 3 bases from V and 6 bases from J, leaving 14 bases between. The CDR3 loop reads CASSFRSNYDGYTF. CDR3 DNA sequence: TGTGCCAGCAGTTTTAGGTCAAACTACGATGGCTACACCTTC.

The J gene is TRBJ2-2, the V gene TRBV7-2; D call uncertain. V lost 3 bases, J lost 6 bases, and 14 bases lay in between. CDR3 length: 15 amino acids. CDR1 and CDR2 (germline): SGHTA, FQGNSA. The CDR3 region is CASSLSPIDPGELFF. The CDR3 DNA reads as TGTGCCAGCAGCTTGAGCCCGATTGACCCCGGGGAGCTGTTTTTT.

This chain joins TRBV5-1 and TRBJ1-2; 8 bases are shared with TRBD1. V lost 3 bases, J lost 0 bases, and 4 bases stayed unmatched. This CDR3 contains 15 residues. Germline CDR1 reads SGHRS; CDR2 reads YFSETQ. The CDR3 spells CASSYGQGPNYGYTF. As DNA, the CDR3 is TGCGCCAGCAGCTACGGACAGGGCCCTAACTATGGCTACACCTTC.

This clonotype was seen only a few times. The rearrangement uses TRBV4-2 and TRBJ1-1; D is unresolved. Germline-derived CDR1 and CDR2 are LGHNA and YNFKEQ. CDR3 length: 16 residues. V lost 1 base and J 6 bases, leaving 18 bases between the germline ends. The CDR3 loop is CASSQVITAGGSEAFF. CDR3 nucleotides: TGTGCCAGCAGCCAAGTTATTACGGCGGGCGGCTCTGAAGCTTTCTTT.